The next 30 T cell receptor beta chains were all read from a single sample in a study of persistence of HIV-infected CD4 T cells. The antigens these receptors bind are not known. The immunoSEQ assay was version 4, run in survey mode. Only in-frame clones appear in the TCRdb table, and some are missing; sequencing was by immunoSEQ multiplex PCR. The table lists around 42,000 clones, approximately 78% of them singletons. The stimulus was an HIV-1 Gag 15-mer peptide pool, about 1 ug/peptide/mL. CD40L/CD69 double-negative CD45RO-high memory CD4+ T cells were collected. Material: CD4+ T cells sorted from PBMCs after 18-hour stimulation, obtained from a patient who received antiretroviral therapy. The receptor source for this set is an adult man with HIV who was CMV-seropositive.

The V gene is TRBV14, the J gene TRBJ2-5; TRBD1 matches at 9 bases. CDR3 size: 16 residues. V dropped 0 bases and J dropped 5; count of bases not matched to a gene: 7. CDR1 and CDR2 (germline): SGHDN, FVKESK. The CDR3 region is CASSQEQGARLETQYF. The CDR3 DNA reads TGTGCCAGCAGCCAAGAACAGGGGGCGCGATTGGAGACCCAGTACTTC.

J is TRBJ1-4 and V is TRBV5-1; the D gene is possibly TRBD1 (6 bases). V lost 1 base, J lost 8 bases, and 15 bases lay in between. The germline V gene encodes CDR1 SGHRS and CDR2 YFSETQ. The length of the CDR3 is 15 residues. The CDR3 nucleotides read TGCGCCAGCAGCTTGTTGGGGGGCGCTTGGGAAAAACTGTTTTTT. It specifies CASSLLGGAWEKLFF.

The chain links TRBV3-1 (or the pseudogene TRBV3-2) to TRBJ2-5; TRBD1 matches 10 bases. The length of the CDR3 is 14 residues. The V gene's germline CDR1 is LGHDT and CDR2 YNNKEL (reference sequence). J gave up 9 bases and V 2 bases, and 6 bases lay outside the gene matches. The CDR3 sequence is CASSQPGQGTAQYF. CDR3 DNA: TGTGCCAGCAGCCAACCGGGACAGGGGACCGCCCAGTACTTC.

CDR3 sequence (DNA): TGTGCCAGTAGTATTGGTGGGAATGGGGGATACGAGCAGTACTTC. Encoded protein: CASSIGGNGGYEQYF. The V gene is TRBV19, the J gene TRBJ2-7; D may match TRBD1 or TRBD2 (5 bases each). There are 15 residues in the CDR3. The V end was cut by 3 bases, the J end by 4 bases, with 16 bases between. CDR1 is LNHDA, CDR2 SQIVND, per germline (reference sequence).

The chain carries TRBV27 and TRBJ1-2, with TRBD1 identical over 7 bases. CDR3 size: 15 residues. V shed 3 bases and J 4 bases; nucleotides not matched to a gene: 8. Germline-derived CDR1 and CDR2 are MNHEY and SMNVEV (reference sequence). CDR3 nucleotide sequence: TGTGCCAGCAGTTTGACAGGGACGACCGGCTATGGCTACACCTTC. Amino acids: CASSLTGTTGYGYTF.

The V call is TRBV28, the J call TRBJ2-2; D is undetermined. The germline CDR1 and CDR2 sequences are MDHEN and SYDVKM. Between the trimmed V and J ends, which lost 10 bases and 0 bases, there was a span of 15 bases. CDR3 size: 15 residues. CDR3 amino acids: CAIQAGSANTGELFF. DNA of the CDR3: TGTGCCATCCAGGCTGGATCGGCGAACACCGGGGAGCTGTTTTTT.

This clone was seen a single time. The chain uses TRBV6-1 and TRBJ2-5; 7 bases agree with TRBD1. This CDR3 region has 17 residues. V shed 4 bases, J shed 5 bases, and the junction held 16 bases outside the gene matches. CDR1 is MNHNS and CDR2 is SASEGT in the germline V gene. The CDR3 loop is CASSVPSGWQGEETQYF. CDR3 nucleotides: TGTGCCAGCAGTGTCCCATCAGGGTGGCAGGGGGAGGAGACCCAGTACTTC.

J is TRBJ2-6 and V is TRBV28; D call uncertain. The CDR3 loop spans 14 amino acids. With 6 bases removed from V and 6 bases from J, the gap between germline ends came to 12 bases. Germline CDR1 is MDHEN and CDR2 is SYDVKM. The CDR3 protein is CASRKDLVANVLTF. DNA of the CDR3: TGTGCCAGCAGGAAAGACCTAGTGGCCAACGTCCTGACTTTC.

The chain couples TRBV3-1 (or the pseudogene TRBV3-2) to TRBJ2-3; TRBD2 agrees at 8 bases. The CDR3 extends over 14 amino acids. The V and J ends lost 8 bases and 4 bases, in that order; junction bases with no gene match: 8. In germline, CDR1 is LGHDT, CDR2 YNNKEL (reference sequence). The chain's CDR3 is CASGGGLDADTQYF. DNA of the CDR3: TGTGCCAGCGGGGGGGGACTAGACGCAGATACGCAGTATTTT.

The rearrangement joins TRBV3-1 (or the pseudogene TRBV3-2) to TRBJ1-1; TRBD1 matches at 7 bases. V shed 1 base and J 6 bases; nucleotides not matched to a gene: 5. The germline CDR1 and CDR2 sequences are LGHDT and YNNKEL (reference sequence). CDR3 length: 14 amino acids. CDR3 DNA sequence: TGTGCCAGCAGCCAAGTTTACAGGGGTGCTGAAGCTTTCTTT. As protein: CASSQVYRGAEAFF.

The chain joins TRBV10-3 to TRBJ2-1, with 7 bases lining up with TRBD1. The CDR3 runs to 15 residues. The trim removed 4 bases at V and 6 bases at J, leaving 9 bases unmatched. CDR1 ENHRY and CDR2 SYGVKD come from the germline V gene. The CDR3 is CAISGDSVDLNEQFF. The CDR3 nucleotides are TGTGCCATCAGTGGGGACAGCGTCGACCTCAATGAGCAGTTCTTC.

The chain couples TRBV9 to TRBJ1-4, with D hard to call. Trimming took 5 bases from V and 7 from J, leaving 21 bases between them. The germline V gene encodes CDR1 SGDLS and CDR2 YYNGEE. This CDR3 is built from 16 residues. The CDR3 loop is CASSPSSQGYSEKLFF. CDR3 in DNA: TGTGCCAGCAGTCCCTCCTCTCAAGGGTATAGTGAAAAACTGTTTTTT.

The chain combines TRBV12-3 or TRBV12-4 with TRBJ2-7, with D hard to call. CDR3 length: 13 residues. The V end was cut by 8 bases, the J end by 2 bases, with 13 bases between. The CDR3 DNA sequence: TGTGCCAGCGGACCCGGCCCAACCTACGAGCAGTACTTC. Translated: CASGPGPTYEQYF.

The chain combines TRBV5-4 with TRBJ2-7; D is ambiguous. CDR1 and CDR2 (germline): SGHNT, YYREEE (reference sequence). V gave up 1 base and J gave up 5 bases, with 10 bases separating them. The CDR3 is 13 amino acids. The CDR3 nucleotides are TGTGCCAGCAGCTTGTACAGTACCAACGAGCAGTACTTC. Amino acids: CASSLYSTNEQYF.

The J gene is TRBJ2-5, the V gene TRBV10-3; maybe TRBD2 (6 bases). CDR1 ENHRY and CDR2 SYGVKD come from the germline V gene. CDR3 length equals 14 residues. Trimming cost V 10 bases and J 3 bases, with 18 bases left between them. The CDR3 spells CASDGGSEKETQYF. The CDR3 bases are TGTGCCAGCGACGGGGGATCGGAAAAAGAGACCCAGTACTTC.

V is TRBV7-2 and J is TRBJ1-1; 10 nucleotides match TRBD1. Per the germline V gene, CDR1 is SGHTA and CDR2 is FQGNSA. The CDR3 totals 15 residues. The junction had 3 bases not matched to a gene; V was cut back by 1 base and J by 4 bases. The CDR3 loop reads CASSLGGTGATEAFF. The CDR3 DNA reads TGTGCCAGCAGCTTAGGAGGGACAGGGGCCACTGAAGCTTTCTTT.

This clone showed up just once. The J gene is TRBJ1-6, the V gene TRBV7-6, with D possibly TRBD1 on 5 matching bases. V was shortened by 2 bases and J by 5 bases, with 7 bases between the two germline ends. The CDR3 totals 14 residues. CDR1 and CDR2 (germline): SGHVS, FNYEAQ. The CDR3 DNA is TGTGCCAGCAGCTTAAAAGGGGATAATTCACCCCTCCACTTT. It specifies CASSLKGDNSPLHF.

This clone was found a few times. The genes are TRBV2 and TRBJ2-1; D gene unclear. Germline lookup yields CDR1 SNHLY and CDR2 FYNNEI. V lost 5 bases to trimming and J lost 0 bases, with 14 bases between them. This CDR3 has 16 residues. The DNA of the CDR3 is TGTGCCAGCAGTCCCTTGACGGCCAGCTCCTACAATGAGCAGTTCTTC. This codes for CASSPLTASSYNEQFF.

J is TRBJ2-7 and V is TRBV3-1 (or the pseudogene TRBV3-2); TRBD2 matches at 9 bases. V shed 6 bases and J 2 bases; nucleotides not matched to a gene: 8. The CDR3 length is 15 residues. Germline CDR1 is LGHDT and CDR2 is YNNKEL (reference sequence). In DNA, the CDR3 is TGTGCCAGCAGGAAGGGACTAGCAGTAACCTACGAGCAGTACTTC. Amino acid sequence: CASRKGLAVTYEQYF.

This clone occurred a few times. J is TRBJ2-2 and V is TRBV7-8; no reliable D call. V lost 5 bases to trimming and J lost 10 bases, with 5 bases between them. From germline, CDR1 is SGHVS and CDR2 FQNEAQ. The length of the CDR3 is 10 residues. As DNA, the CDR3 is TGTGCCAGCAGCCACTTGGAGCTGTTTTTT. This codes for CASSHLELFF.

As DNA, the CDR3 is TGTGCCAGCAGCCACGATTCGGGGGGAAGAGATACGCAGTATTTT. It encodes CASSHDSGGRDTQYF. V gene TRBV6-2 or TRBV6-3 combines with J gene TRBJ2-3; TRBD2 agrees at 7 bases. With 6 bases clipped from V and 5 bases from J, the junction kept 11 bases outside the gene matches. CDR3 length equals 15 residues. From germline, CDR1 is MNHEY and CDR2 SVGEGT.

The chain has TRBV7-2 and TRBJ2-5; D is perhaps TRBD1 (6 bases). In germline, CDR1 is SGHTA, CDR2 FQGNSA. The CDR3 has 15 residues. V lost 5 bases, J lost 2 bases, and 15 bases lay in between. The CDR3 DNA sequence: TGTGCCAGCAGCCGCGACAGGCCTCTTCAAGAGACCCAGTACTTC. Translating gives CASSRDRPLQETQYF.

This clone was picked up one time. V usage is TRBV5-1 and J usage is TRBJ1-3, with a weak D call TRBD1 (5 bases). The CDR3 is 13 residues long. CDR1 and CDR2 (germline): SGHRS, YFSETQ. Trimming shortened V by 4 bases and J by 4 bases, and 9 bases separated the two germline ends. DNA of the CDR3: TGCGCCAGCAGCCGGGACGGCGGAAACACCATATATTTT. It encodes CASSRDGGNTIYF.

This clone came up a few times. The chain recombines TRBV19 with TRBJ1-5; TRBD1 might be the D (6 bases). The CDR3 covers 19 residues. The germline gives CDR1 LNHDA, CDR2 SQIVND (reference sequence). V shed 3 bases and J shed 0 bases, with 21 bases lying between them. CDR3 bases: TGTGCCAGTAGTATGAATGTGGGCAGGGGCAGTAATAGCAATCAGCCCCAGCATTTT. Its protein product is CASSMNVGRGSNSNQPQHF.

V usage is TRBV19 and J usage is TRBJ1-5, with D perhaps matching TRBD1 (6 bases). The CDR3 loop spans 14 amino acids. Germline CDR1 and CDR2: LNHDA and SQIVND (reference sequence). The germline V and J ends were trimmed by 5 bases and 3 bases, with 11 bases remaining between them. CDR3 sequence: CASSVTGYNQPQHF. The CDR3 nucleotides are TGTGCCAGTAGTGTGACAGGTTACAATCAGCCCCAGCATTTT.

CDR3 bases: TGTGCCAGCAGCTTAGTTAGCCAGGAAGACTATGGCTACACCTTC. Encoded protein: CASSLVSQEDYGYTF. This chain uses TRBV7-9 with TRBJ1-2; unclear D gene. V was cut by 1 base and J by 3 bases, with 12 bases left in between. The CDR3 spans 15 residues. The germline V gene has CDR1 SEHNR and CDR2 FQNEAQ (reference sequence).

The CDR3 sequence: CASRHPSGTYNEQFF. CDR3 DNA sequence: TGTGCCAGCAGACATCCTTCCGGGACTTACAATGAGCAGTTCTTC. This sequence joins TRBV11-2 and TRBJ2-1; D possibly corresponds to TRBD2 (6 bases). The V end lost 6 bases, the J end lost 4 bases, and 16 bases lay between the germline ends. The CDR3 loop spans 15 amino acids. Germline CDR1 SGHAT, CDR2 FQNNGV. The full variable domain, completed using reference TRBV11-2 and TRBJ2-1, is EAGVAQSPRYKIIEKRQSVAFWCNPISGHATLYWYQQILGQGPKLLIQFQNNGVVDDSQLPKDRFSAERLKGVDSTLKIQPAKLEDSAVYLCASRHPSGTYNEQFFGPGTRLTVL.

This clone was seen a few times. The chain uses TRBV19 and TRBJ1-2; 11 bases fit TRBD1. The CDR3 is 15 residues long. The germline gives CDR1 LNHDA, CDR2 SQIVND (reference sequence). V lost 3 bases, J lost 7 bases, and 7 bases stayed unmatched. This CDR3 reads CASSMGGQGASGYTF. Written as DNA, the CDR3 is TGTGCCAGTAGTATGGGAGGACAGGGGGCCAGTGGCTACACCTTC.

The CDR3: CASSQLQGNTEAFF. The CDR3 coding sequence is TGTGCCAGCAGCCAACTACAGGGGAACACTGAAGCTTTCTTT. The chain carries TRBV14 and TRBJ1-1, with D perhaps matching TRBD1 (6 bases). The ends were cut back, 2 bases at V and 1 base at J, with 8 bases in the middle. This CDR3 is built from 14 residues. Germline V gene lookup returns CDR1 SGHDN and CDR2 FVKESK.

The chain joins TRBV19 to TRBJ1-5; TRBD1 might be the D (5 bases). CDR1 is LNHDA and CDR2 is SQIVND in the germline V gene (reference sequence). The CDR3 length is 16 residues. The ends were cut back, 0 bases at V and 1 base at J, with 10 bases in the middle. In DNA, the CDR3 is TGTGCCAGTAGTATAGACAGGGTTCGGAGCAATCAGCCCCAGCATTTT. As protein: CASSIDRVRSNQPQHF.